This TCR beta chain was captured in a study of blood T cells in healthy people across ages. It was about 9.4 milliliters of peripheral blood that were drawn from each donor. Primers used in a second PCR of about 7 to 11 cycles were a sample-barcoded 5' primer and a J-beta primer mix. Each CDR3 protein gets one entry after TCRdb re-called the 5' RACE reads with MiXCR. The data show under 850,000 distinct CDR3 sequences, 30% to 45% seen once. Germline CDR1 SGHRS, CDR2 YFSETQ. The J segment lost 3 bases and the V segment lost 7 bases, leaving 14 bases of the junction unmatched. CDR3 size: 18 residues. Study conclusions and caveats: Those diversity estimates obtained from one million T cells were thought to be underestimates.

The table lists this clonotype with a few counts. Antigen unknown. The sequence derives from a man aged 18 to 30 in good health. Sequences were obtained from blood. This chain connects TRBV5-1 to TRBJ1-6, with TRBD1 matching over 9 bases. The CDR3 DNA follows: TGCGCCAGCGTACAGCGCCGGGACAGGGATGACTATAATTCACCCCTCCACTTT. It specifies CASVQRRDRDDYNSPLHF.